Listed below are T cell receptor beta chains from one sample, sequenced in a study of cytomegalovirus exposure and HLA in healthy donors. Here immunoSEQ multiplex PCR was the method, and the copy in TCRdb shows in-frame clones only, minus some. The sample includes fewer than 250,000 clones, about four fifths of them seen just once. Sequencing was carried out using PBMCs. These receptors were obtained from a woman in her 50s in good health and CMV-seropositive. The conserved cysteine and the conserved F or W are not part of the CDR3 here. Fields, in order: CDR3 length, clone size, V gene, CDR3 protein. Size values are once, few and many counts, or a class for expanded clones, and some rows have none.

13 . TRBV4-2 ASSQDAGGRETQY
13 . TRBV11-2 ASSQTSGGGNEQF
14 . TRBV27 ASSPRGRLTGYGYT
15 . TRBV4-1 ASSRNTYSGGSDEQF
13 . TRBV7-2 ASSPDRRVNTEAF
16 . TRBV5-8 ASSGGRDRVFFWAEQF
12 . TRBV2 ASSEALGGKPQH
11 once TRBV29-1 GSRTGEAGELF
15 . TRBV19 ASIRTQRQKMNTEAF
14 . TRBV7-8 ASSLALAGGHYEQY
13 . TRBV19 ASSGGAGGLNTQY
10 . TRBV18 ASSPTNNEQF
13 . TRBV30 AWSVQAGSTDTQY
12 . TRBV11-2 ASSLAVNTGELF
12 . TRBV5-8 ASSSEGGRDTQY
13 . TRBV27 ASSFGRGGWNEQF
11 . TRBV7-9 ASSRFAGEKLF
14 . TRBV28 ASSLPGVRIKETQY
16 . TRBV18 ASSPRRRGGGDYNEQF
13 . TRBV6-6 ASLPGQRISAGYT
13 . TRBV5-1 ASSPQSSTNEKLF
11 . TRBV7-2 ASSLAFGFRAF
16 . TRBV14 ASSHEWGLAGNYNEQF
11 . TRBV27 ASRRTGVGGYT
12 . TRBV6-5 ASKRHQENYGYT
15 few TRBV4-3 ASSQDPTRAINTEAF
17 . TRBV9 ASSVDVSGQGPFGSPLH
13 . TRBV6-1 ASSQGQGGHSPLH
14 . TRBV6-1 ASSVDRARENNEQF
14 . TRBV7-3 ASSLSGGGITGELF
11 . TRBV4-1 ASSLMRNTEAF
12 . TRBV19 ASSISGNNSPLH
12 . TRBV7-2 ASSFGHRNTEAF
13 . TRBV5-6 ASLKGSSPDYGYT
14 . TRBV15 ATSRETLGQGDEQY
12 . TRBV7-3 ASSLGTVYNEQF
13 . TRBV5-6 ASSFREGDGNTIY
12 . TRBV11-2 ASSARVPAYEQY
11 once TRBV5-4 ASSLSRGTEAF
13 . TRBV5-4 ASRAQNRGGTEAF
13 . TRBV5-6 ASSFRTGVQETQY
11 . TRBV10-3 AISEGRVYEQY
12 . TRBV19 ASSMSRISYEQY
15 . TRBV29-1 SVKRPYMGRGTDTQY
12 . TRBV29-1 SVTTGSRDTEAF
11 . TRBV7-3 ASSPGGAYEQY
13 . TRBV7-9 ASTLLRDSWSEQY
13 . TRBV19 ASRIEDRGDTEAF
11 few TRBV2 ASSEPGDYGYT
13 . TRBV2 ASSQDQAVDQPQH
9 few TRBV19 ASTGGYEQY
13 . TRBV4-2 ASSRGQGVGAEAF
11 once TRBV4-1 ASSSGHLETQY
11 . TRBV6-1 ASADRERHGYT
12 once TRBV27 ASSELGQNYGYT